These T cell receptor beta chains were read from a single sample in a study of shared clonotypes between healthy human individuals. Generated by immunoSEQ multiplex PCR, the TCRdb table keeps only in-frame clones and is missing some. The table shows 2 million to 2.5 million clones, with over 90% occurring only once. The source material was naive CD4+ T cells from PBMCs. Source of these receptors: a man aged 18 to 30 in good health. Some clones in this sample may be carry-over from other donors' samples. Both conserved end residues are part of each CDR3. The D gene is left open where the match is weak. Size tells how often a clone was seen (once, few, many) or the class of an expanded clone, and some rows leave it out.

cdr3_aa: CASSYITGELFF; cdr3_nt: TGTGCCAGCAGTTACATCACCGGGGAGCTGTTTTTT; j_call: TRBJ2-2; v_call: TRBV6-5; clone_size: .; d_call: .
cdr3_aa: CASSPSTVNTEAFF; cdr3_nt: TGTGCCAGCAGTCCTTCGACAGTGAACACTGAAGCTTTCTTT; j_call: TRBJ1-1; v_call: TRBV6-5; clone_size: once; d_call: .
cdr3_aa: CSVWADTYEQYF; cdr3_nt: TGCAGCGTTTGGGCAGATACCTACGAGCAGTACTTC; j_call: TRBJ2-7; v_call: TRBV29-1; clone_size: .; d_call: .
cdr3_aa: CASSARTAGANVLTF; cdr3_nt: TGTGCCAGCAGCGCGAGGACAGCCGGGGCCAACGTCCTGACTTTC; j_call: TRBJ2-6; v_call: TRBV5-8; clone_size: .; d_call: .
cdr3_aa: CASRTGLGEAFF; cdr3_nt: TGTGCCAGCCGGACAGGGTTGGGTGAAGCTTTCTTT; j_call: TRBJ1-1; v_call: TRBV28; clone_size: few; d_call: TRBD1
cdr3_aa: CASSLGGSSSYNEQFF; cdr3_nt: TGCGCCAGCAGCTTGGGCGGGAGCTCCTCCTACAATGAGCAGTTCTTC; j_call: TRBJ2-1; v_call: TRBV5-1; clone_size: .; d_call: TRBD2
cdr3_aa: CASWEQGGTNYGYTF; cdr3_nt: TGTGCCAGCTGGGAACAGGGGGGGACTAACTATGGCTACACCTTC; j_call: TRBJ1-2; v_call: TRBV19; clone_size: .; d_call: TRBD1
cdr3_aa: CASSSQGYEQYF; cdr3_nt: TGTGCCAGCAGCTCCCAGGGCTACGAGCAGTACTTC; j_call: TRBJ2-7; v_call: TRBV7-3; clone_size: once; d_call: .
cdr3_aa: CASSPPGVALTGELFF; cdr3_nt: TGTGCCAGCAGCCCCCCAGGGGTAGCTCTCACCGGGGAGCTGTTTTTT; j_call: TRBJ2-2; v_call: TRBV9; clone_size: .; d_call: .
cdr3_aa: CASSVPGQGRYEQYF; cdr3_nt: TGCGCCAGCAGTGTACCGGGACAGGGTCGCTACGAGCAGTACTTC; j_call: TRBJ2-7; v_call: TRBV10-2; clone_size: .; d_call: TRBD1
cdr3_aa: CASSQDLRSPMGYTF; cdr3_nt: TGCGCCAGCAGCCAAGATTTGAGATCCCCTATGGGGTACACCTTC; j_call: TRBJ1-2; v_call: TRBV4-1; clone_size: once; d_call: .
cdr3_aa: CASSLDRDITYEQYF; cdr3_nt: TGCGCCAGCAGCTTAGACCGGGACATCACCTACGAGCAGTACTTC; j_call: TRBJ2-7; v_call: TRBV5-1; clone_size: .; d_call: .
cdr3_aa: CASSLDRGRLGIQYF; cdr3_nt: TGTGCCAGCAGTTTGGACAGGGGCCGATTGGGCATTCAGTACTTC; j_call: TRBJ2-4; v_call: TRBV27; clone_size: .; d_call: TRBD1
cdr3_aa: CASSYSNGLLGGYAF; cdr3_nt: TGTGCCAGCAGTTACTCGAACGGGTTATTGGGTGGCTACGCCTTC; j_call: TRBJ1-2; v_call: TRBV6-5; clone_size: .; d_call: .
cdr3_aa: CAISVRKGEGGYTF; cdr3_nt: TGTGCCATCAGTGTCCGGAAGGGGGAGGGTGGCTACACCTTC; j_call: TRBJ1-2; v_call: TRBV10-3; clone_size: .; d_call: .
cdr3_aa: CASGLAEDRGTAFF; cdr3_nt: TGTGCTAGTGGTTTGGCCGAAGACAGGGGTACCGCTTTCTTT; j_call: TRBJ1-1; v_call: TRBV12-5; clone_size: .; d_call: TRBD1
cdr3_aa: CASSLRTGGPGYTF; cdr3_nt: TGTGCCAGCAGCTTGAGGACAGGGGGTCCTGGCTACACCTTC; j_call: TRBJ1-2; v_call: TRBV5-4; clone_size: .; d_call: TRBD1
cdr3_aa: CASSLAGSRTHYGYTF; cdr3_nt: TGTGCCAGCAGTTTGGCAGGCAGCCGGACCCACTATGGCTACACCTTC; j_call: TRBJ1-2; v_call: TRBV28; clone_size: .; d_call: .
cdr3_aa: CASARGAQRNEQFF; cdr3_nt: TGCGCCAGCGCGCGGGGGGCGCAGAGGAATGAGCAGTTCTTC; j_call: TRBJ2-1; v_call: TRBV5-1; clone_size: .; d_call: TRBD2
cdr3_aa: CASSLGPQSGTEAFF; cdr3_nt: TGCGCCAGCAGCTTGGGTCCTCAGTCGGGCACTGAAGCTTTCTTT; j_call: TRBJ1-1; v_call: TRBV5-1; clone_size: .; d_call: .
cdr3_aa: CASRAIGVDTEAFF; cdr3_nt: TGCGCCAGCAGGGCGATAGGGGTGGACACTGAAGCTTTCTTT; j_call: TRBJ1-1; v_call: TRBV5-1; clone_size: .; d_call: .
cdr3_aa: CASSYLLGFQETQYF; cdr3_nt: TGTGCCAGCAGCTATCTTCTAGGGTTCCAAGAGACCCAGTACTTC; j_call: TRBJ2-5; v_call: TRBV5-4; clone_size: .; d_call: .
cdr3_aa: CASSPKRTGAAWSSGNTIYF; cdr3_nt: TGCGCCAGCAGCCCTAAAAGAACAGGGGCCGCATGGAGCTCTGGAAACACCATATATTTT; j_call: TRBJ1-3; v_call: TRBV5-1; clone_size: .; d_call: TRBD1